Listed below are T cell receptor beta chains from one sample, sequenced in a study of a mutant IDH1 vaccine in newly diagnosed glioma. TCRdb keeps only in-frame clones here, not all; method: immunoSEQ multiplex PCR. This sample has some 130,000 clones; around 80% occur once, and the top ten carry approximately 5%. Their specific antigens are unknown. The sample in question was PBMCs, obtained from a glioma patient whose treatment included an IDH1 peptide vaccine. All receptors come from a man aged 40-49 years with glioma. The conserved cysteine and the conserved F or W are not part of the CDR3 here. D genes are given only for firm matches.

j_call v_call d_call cdr3_aa
TRBJ1-3 TRBV10-3 TRBD1 ATQGGYSGNTIY
TRBJ1-5 TRBV19 TRBD1 ASSRRQGGDGQPQH
TRBJ2-1 TRBV13 . ASRTGRSSYNEQF
TRBJ2-2 TRBV4-3 . ASSQAEGVSTGELF
TRBJ1-4 TRBV14 . ASSQGSGGRVH
TRBJ2-7 TRBV19 TRBD2 ASSKTSGIYEQY
TRBJ2-7 TRBV7-3 . ASSLGPGNGEQY
TRBJ2-5 TRBV5-4 TRBD1 ASSYRQGPQETQY
TRBJ1-1 TRBV6-6 . ASSTQGIGEAF
TRBJ2-7 TRBV21-1 . ASSQAEDSFRSSYEQY
TRBJ1-3 TRBV7-2 . ASSLGRGNTIY
TRBJ1-4 TRBV5-5 TRBD1 ASSGPGQGARKLF
TRBJ1-1 TRBV11-1 . ASSSTGYPEAF
TRBJ2-7 TRBV10-3 TRBD1 AISVSDRGSYEQY
TRBJ1-2 TRBV19 TRBD1 ASSTPGTGGGYGYT
TRBJ2-3 TRBV13 TRBD2 ASSLTLAGGRTDTQY
TRBJ2-3 TRBV2 TRBD1 ASIAGTGVLSTDTQY
TRBJ2-5 TRBV30 TRBD2 AWSSGGYQETQY
TRBJ2-3 TRBV27 . ASGWDTQY
TRBJ1-1 TRBV5-1 TRBD1 ASSPDPGGSNTEAF
TRBJ2-7 TRBV6-6 . ASSYGGRGYEQY
TRBJ1-5 TRBV12-5 . ASGLGTASNQPQH
TRBJ2-1 TRBV11-1 . ASSLRGRSSNEQF
TRBJ2-5 TRBV5-6 . ASSLVDSQETQY
TRBJ2-4 TRBV7-2 . ASSSTKLLAKNIQY
TRBJ1-5 TRBV18 . ASSPEGGVPPQH
TRBJ2-5 TRBV4-3 TRBD2 ASSQDPPSGRGGETQY
TRBJ2-7 TRBV5-1 TRBD2 ASSLAGLAVSSYEQY
TRBJ1-2 TRBV29-1 . SVERNNYGYT
TRBJ2-7 TRBV10-3 TRBD1 AITSGRDRGPFYEQY
TRBJ1-2 TRBV5-4 . ASSPDGSPGGYT
TRBJ1-1 TRBV15 . ATSRDNGGTEAF
TRBJ2-7 TRBV28 . ASSGTGFSYEQY
TRBJ2-7 TRBV6-1 TRBD2 ASTFWTSVYEQY
TRBJ2-1 TRBV6-6 . ASSPSQEQF
TRBJ2-3 TRBV4-3 TRBD2 ASSPRGSGGTDTQY